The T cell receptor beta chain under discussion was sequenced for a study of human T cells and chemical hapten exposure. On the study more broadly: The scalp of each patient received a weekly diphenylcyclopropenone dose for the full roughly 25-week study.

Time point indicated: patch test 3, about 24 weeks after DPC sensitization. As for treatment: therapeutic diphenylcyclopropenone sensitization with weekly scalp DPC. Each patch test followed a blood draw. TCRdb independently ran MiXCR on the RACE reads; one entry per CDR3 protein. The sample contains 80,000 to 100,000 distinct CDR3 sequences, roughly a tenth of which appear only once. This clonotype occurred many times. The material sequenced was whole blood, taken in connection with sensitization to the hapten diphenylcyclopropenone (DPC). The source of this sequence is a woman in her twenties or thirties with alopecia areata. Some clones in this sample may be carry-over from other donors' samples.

CDR3 sequence: CASSRGGGDTDTQYF. In nucleotides, the CDR3 is TGTGCCAGCAGTCGGGGGGGAGGGGACACAGATACGCAGTATTTT. J is TRBJ2-3 and V is TRBV6-1, with TRBD2 matching over 8 bases. Looked up from germline, CDR1 is MNHNS and CDR2 is SASEGT. This CDR3 is built from 15 residues. The V gene end was trimmed by 5 bases and the J gene end by 2 bases; junction bases not matched to a gene: 6.